The text below deals with one TCR beta chain. This clonotype was counted many times. Its antigen is still unknown. No base qualities exist here, and no much larger clone lies one base off it. These data originate in a study of T-cell reconstitution after alpha-beta-depleted transplantation in children (dated by TCRdb to the mid-2010s). Regarding the complete study: T-cell immune reconstitution after TCRalphabeta/CD19-depleted allogeneic hematopoietic cell transplantation in children was quantitatively tracked in the study by means of TCR repertoire profiling.

Library creation used PCR. TCRdb names Illumina HiSeq 2500 as the instrument used. TCR library preparation used molecular barcoding, with unique molecular identifiers applied to normalize quantification of the TCRbeta repertoire. The public reads were quality trimmed at Q25 with fastp and then assembled into clones with MiXCR by TCRdb, keeping productive beta chains. When rows share a CDR3 protein, they turn into one entry using the most common DNA and genes. This sample is represented by some 600,000 distinct CDR3 sequences; around 17% of them were singletons. 1.1% of the sample belongs to the ten largest clones. The germline V gene provides CDR1 SGHTA and CDR2 FQGNSA. There are 12 amino acids in the CDR3, from cysteine to phenylalanine inclusive. Here the CDR3 DNA is all that survives: 36 bases in frame from base 1. V and J lose 3 bases and 5 bases, and a span of 7 bases separates them.

In this chain, TRBV7-2 is recombined with TRBJ2-5; a confident D gene designation cannot be given. The sample here was PBMCs from the stem cell graft donor, taken from the stem cell graft. This TCR was recovered from a human donor who donated a stem cell graft to a child with acute myeloid leukemia. The CDR3 region: CASSFAGETQYF. The sequence in DNA is TGTGCCAGCAGCTTCGCTGGCGAGACCCAGTACTTC.